This T cell receptor beta chain was documented in a study of breast tumors, draining lymph nodes, adjacent tissues. Regarding the study as a whole: Compared with lymph nodes, tumors were less diverse; compared with nontumor tissue, more.

Axillary draining lymph nodes of breast cancer patients supplied the node samples. MiXCR, applied by TCRdb to the multiplex PCR reads, yields one record per CDR3 protein. The sample consists of 290,000 or so distinct CDR3 sequences, around 30% of them appearing once. This clonotype was counted only a few times. Its antigen remains unknown. Given a much more abundant clone one base away, this may be a read error. The CDR3 totals 15 residues. J was trimmed by 4 bases and V by 3 bases; bases with no gene match: 4. The rearrangement uses TRBV12-3 or TRBV12-4 and TRBJ2-2, with 8 bases matching TRBD2. Sequenced material: axillary lymph node tissue. This TCR was recovered from a female donor with breast cancer. Some clones in this sample may be carry-over from other donors' samples. CDR3 region: CASSFSGRSTGELFF. The CDR3 bases are TGTGCCAGCAGTTTCAGCGGGAGAAGCACCGGGGAGCTGTTTTTT.